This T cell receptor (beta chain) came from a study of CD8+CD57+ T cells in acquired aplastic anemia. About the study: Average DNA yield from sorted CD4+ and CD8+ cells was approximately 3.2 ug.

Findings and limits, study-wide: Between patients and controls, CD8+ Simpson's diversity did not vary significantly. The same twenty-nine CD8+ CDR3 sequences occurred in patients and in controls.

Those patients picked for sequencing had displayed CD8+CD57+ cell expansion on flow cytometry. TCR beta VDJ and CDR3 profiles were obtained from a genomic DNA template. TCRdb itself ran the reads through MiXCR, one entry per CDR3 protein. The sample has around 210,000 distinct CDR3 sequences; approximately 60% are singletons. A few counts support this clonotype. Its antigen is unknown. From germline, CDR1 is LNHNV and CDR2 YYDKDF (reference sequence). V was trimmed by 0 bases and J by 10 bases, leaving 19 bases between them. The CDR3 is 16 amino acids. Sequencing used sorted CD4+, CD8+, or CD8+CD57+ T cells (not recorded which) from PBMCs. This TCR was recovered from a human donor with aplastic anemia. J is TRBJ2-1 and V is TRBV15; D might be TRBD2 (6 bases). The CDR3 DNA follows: TGTGCCACCAGCAGAGATAGGATTTTGGGGGGTGGAGAGCAGTTCTTC. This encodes CATSRDRILGGGEQFF.